This T cell receptor beta chain originates from a study of shared clonotypes between healthy human individuals. Repertoires were generated with immunoSEQ multiplex PCR, while TCRdb's copy carries only in-frame clones and drops some. The sample carries about 960,000 clones, around 80% recorded once. This CDR3 region has 14 residues. Germline CDR1 ENHRY, CDR2 SYGVKD. The ends were cut back, 10 bases at V and 0 bases at J, with 13 bases in the middle. What was sequenced was memory CD4+ T cells sorted from blood. The subset was: CD45RA-negative fraction. The gene calls are TRBV10-3 and TRBJ1-3, with a possible D match to TRBD1 (5 bases). This clonotype was sampled from a man aged 18 to 30 in good health. The CDR3 DNA reads as TGTGCCACCATCGGGGGAAACTCTGGAAACACCATATATTTT. This encodes CATIGGNSGNTIYF.